The table lists the clone carrying this T cell receptor (beta chain) with a count of one. Per the original methods: Counts of nucleated cells, estimated from reference gene primer amplification, were obtained. Assay used: immunoSEQ multiplex PCR; TCRdb lists only in-frame clones, some missing. V and J calls and clone size follow that table, whereas D and trimming were derived from the DNA. The sample shows 180,000 or so clones, approximately 80% of them seen only once. The CDR3 runs 14 residues. Looked up from germline, CDR1 is MDHEN and CDR2 is SYDVKM. Trimming removed 1 base at V and 2 bases at J, with 8 bases between. Seattle researchers signed up patients amid active infection and tracked them longitudinally. The data were taken from a study of blood T cell repertoires in COVID-19. Study as a whole: Donors in the United States, Italy and Spain gave samples during acute or convalescent COVID-19. Sources were T cells, B-cell-depleted T cells, or PBMCs; the material itself was cDNA or gDNA.

This rearrangement joins TRBV28 to TRBJ1-2; no clear D gene. Sequenced sample: peripheral blood. The clonotype comes from an older woman with COVID-19, enrolled during active disease. CDR3 DNA: TGTGCCAGCAGTTTATCGCGGCCCAACTATGGCTACACCTTC. Translated: CASSLSRPNYGYTF.